This passage covers 10 T cell receptor beta chains from one sample sequenced in a study of TIL therapy for anti-PD-1-resistant metastatic lung cancer. The immunoSEQ assay was v3. Sequenced by immunoSEQ multiplex PCR; TCRdb stores in-frame clones only, minus some. This sample has about 50,000 clones; 65% to 80% occur once, and the top ten carry roughly 6%. Time point specified: pre-treatment sample, taken before nivolumab and TIL therapy. Pleural nodules or supraclavicular lymph nodes made up most of the excised metastases sampled. This material consisted of tumor tissue, taken at baseline. The source is a person aged 25-79 years with non-small cell lung cancer.

The V and J genes are TRBV6-4 and TRBJ2-2, with a tentative D call TRBD1 (6 bases). The CDR3 is 14 amino acids. V lost 6 bases, J lost 6 bases, and 14 bases lay in between. Per germline, CDR1 MRHNA and CDR2 SNTAGT. CDR3: CASRALQGAGELFF. The CDR3 coding sequence is TGTGCCAGCAGAGCACTACAGGGCGCCGGGGAGCTGTTTTTT.

The chain joins TRBV28 to TRBJ1-4; D is ambiguous. Germline loops: CDR1 MDHEN, CDR2 SYDVKM. The CDR3 has 13 amino acids. The V end was cut by 2 bases, the J end by 8 bases, with 9 bases between. As DNA, the CDR3 is TGTGCCAGCAGTTTACCGGGAGCGGAAAAACTGTTTTTT. As protein: CASSLPGAEKLFF.

J is TRBJ1-3 and V is TRBV10-3; unclear D gene. Trimming left V 0 bases short and J 0 bases short, with 3 bases between. There are 14 residues in the CDR3. The germline CDR1 and CDR2 sequences are ENHRY and SYGVKD. The CDR3 is CAISESISGNTIYF. In DNA form, the CDR3 reads TGTGCCATCAGTGAGTCCATCTCTGGAAACACCATATATTTT.

The sample holds a few counts of this clone. The rearrangement joins TRBV5-5 to TRBJ1-1; D gene ambiguous. Germline CDR1 is SGHKS and CDR2 is YYEKEE (reference sequence). V gave up 2 bases and J gave up 6 bases, with 14 bases separating them. There are 14 residues in the CDR3. CDR3 residues: CASSFYVSHAEAFF. DNA for the CDR3: TGTGCCAGCAGCTTTTACGTCTCACACGCTGAAGCTTTCTTT.

The rearrangement joins TRBV5-5 to TRBJ2-1; 10 positions match TRBD2. Germline V gene sequence: CDR1 SGHKS, CDR2 YYEKEE (reference sequence). The V and J ends lost 4 bases and 10 bases, in that order; junction bases with no gene match: 14. CDR3 length equals 16 residues. The CDR3 DNA sequence: TGTGCCAGCAGCCCACGGGGACTAGCGAGTTTAACCGAGCAGTTCTTC. It is translated as CASSPRGLASLTEQFF.

The rearrangement links TRBV4-3 to TRBJ2-2, with 7 bases matching TRBD1. With 0 bases clipped from V and 7 bases from J, the junction kept 11 bases outside the gene matches. Germline V lookup: CDR1 LGHNA, CDR2 YSLEER. This CDR3 is built from 17 residues. CDR3 DNA sequence: TGCGCCAGCAGCCAAGATCCCCACAGGGGCGGCGGCGGGGAGCTGTTTTTT. The encoded protein is CASSQDPHRGGGGELFF.

The J gene is TRBJ2-7, the V gene TRBV23-1, with TRBD1 matching 7 bases. TRBV23-1 is identified as an open reading frame with a role that is uncertain. This CDR3 has 13 residues. V was clipped by 8 bases and J by 3 bases; unmatched bases: 7. This CDR3 is CASGSRDSYEQYF. The CDR3 coding sequence is TGCGCCAGCGGTTCCCGGGACAGCTACGAGCAGTACTTC.

This chain connects TRBV5-1 to TRBJ2-7; D ambiguous. V was clipped by 2 bases and J by 0 bases, with 15 bases between them. In germline, CDR1 is SGHRS, CDR2 YFSETQ. The CDR3 is 16 residues long. CDR3: CASSLNPPRSSYEQYF. The CDR3 DNA follows: TGCGCCAGCAGCTTAAATCCGCCGAGGAGCTCCTACGAGCAGTACTTC.

The gene calls are TRBV4-3 and TRBJ1-2; a weak D match, TRBD1 (6 bases). The CDR3 has 17 residues. Germline CDR1 LGHNA, CDR2 YSLEER. V was pared by 0 bases and J by 6 bases, with 20 bases between. Written as DNA, the CDR3 is TGCGCCAGCAGCCAAGATTTTAGTAGGACAGTAACTGATGGCTACACCTTC. Its translation is CASSQDFSRTVTDGYTF.

This clone has just one count. The rearrangement links TRBV2 to TRBJ1-6; perhaps TRBD1 as D (5 bases). The V and J ends lost 4 bases and 5 bases respectively, with 9 bases between them. Germline V gene sequence: CDR1 SNHLY, CDR2 FYNNEI. The CDR3 is 14 amino acids. This CDR3 reads CASSGRVDNSPLHF. CDR3 DNA sequence: TGTGCCAGCAGTGGCAGGGTGGATAATTCACCCCTCCACTTT.